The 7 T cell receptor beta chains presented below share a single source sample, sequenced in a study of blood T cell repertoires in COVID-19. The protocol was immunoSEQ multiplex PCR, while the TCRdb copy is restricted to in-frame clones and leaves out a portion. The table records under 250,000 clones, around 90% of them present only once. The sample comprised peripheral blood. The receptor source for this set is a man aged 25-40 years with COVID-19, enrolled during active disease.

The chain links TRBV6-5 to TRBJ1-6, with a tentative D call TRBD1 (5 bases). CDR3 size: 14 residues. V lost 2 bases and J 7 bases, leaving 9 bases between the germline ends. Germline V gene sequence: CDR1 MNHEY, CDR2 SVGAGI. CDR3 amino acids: CASSYDSINSPLHF. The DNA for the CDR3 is TGTGCCAGCAGTTACGACAGTATCAATTCACCCCTCCACTTT.

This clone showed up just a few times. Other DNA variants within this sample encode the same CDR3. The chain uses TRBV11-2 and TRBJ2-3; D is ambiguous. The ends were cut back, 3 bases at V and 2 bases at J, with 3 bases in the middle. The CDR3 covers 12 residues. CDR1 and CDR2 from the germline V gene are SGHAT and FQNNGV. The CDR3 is CASSFSTDTQYF. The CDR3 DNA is TGTGCCAGCAGCTTCTCCACAGATACGCAGTATTTT.

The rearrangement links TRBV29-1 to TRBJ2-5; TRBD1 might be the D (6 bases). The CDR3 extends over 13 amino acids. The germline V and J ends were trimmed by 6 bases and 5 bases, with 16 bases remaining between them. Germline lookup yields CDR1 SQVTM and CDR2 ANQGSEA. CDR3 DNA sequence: TGCAGCGTCCCGGACAGTACGATGGAGACCCAGTACTTC. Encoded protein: CSVPDSTMETQYF.

The DNA for the CDR3 is TGTGCCAGCAGTGAGGCGGGGGAAACCTACAATGAGCAGTTCTTC. Translation: CASSEAGETYNEQFF. The rearrangement uses TRBV25-1 and TRBJ2-1; TRBD2 matches 7 bases. The ends lost 3 bases at V and 2 bases at J; junction bases unmatched: 4. The germline V gene encodes CDR1 MGHDK and CDR2 SYGVNS. This CDR3 comprises 15 residues.

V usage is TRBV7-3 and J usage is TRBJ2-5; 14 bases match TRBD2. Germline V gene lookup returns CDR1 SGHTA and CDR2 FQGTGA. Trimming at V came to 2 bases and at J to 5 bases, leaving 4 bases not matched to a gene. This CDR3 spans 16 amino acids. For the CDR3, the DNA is TGTGCCAGCAGCTTAGGGACTAGCGGGGGTTGGGAGACCCAGTACTTC. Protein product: CASSLGTSGGWETQYF.

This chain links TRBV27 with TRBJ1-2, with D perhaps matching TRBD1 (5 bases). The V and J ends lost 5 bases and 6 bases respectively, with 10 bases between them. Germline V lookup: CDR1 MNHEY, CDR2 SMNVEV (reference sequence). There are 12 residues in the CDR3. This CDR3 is CASSRPGNGYTF. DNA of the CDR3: TGTGCCAGCAGTCGCCCAGGGAATGGCTACACCTTC.

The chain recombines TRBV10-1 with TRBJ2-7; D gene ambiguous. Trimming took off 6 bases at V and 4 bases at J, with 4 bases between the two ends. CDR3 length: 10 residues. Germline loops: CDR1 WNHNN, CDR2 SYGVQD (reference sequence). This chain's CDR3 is CASRAYEQYF. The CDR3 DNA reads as TGCGCCAGCAGGGCTTACGAGCAGTACTTC.